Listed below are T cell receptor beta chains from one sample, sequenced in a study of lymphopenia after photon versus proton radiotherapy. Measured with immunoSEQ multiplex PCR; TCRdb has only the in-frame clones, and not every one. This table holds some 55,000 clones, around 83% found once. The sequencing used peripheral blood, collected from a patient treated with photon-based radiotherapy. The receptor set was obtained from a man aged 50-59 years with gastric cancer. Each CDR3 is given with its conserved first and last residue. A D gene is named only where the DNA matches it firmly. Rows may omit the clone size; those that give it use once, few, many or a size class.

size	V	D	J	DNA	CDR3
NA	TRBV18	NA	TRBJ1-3	TGTGCCAGCTCACCTACCGGGGTCCGCTCTGGAAACACCATATATTTT	CASSPTGVRSGNTIYF
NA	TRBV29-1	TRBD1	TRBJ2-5	TGCAGCGTTAGTGGACAGGGCGACGGGAAGACCCAGTACTTC	CSVSGQGDGKTQYF
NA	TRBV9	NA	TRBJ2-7	TGTGCCAGCAGCCCGAGCTCCTACGAGCAGTACTTC	CASSPSSYEQYF
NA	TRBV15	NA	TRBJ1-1	TGTGCCACCAGCAGTGGGTGGGGGGCATTTGAAGCTTTCTTT	CATSSGWGAFEAFF
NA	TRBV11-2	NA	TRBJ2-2	TGTGCCAGCAGCCCTGAGGTCACCGGGGAGCTGTTTTTT	CASSPEVTGELFF
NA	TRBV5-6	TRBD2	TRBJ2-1	TGTGCCAGCAGCTCGTTAGCGGGAGAGGACAATGAGCAGTTCTTC	CASSSLAGEDNEQFF
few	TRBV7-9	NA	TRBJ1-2	TGTGCCAGCAGCTTAGCAGGGGAGGAAAGCTACACCTTC	CASSLAGEESYTF
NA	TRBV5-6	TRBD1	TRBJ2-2	TGTGCCAGCAGCTCCGACAGGGGGCTAAACACCGGGGAGCTGTTTTTT	CASSSDRGLNTGELFF
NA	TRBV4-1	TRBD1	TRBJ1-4	TGCGCCAGCAGCCGGGTAAGGACAGGGCTTCAAGGTGAAAAACTGTTTTTT	CASSRVRTGLQGEKLFF
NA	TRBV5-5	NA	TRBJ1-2	TGTGCCAGCAGCTTGTCAAGGGGTTTGGATGGCTACACCTTC	CASSLSRGLDGYTF
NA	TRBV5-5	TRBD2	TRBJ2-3	TGTGCCAGCACCCGGGGGAGGGCCACAGATACGCAGTATTTT	CASTRGRATDTQYF